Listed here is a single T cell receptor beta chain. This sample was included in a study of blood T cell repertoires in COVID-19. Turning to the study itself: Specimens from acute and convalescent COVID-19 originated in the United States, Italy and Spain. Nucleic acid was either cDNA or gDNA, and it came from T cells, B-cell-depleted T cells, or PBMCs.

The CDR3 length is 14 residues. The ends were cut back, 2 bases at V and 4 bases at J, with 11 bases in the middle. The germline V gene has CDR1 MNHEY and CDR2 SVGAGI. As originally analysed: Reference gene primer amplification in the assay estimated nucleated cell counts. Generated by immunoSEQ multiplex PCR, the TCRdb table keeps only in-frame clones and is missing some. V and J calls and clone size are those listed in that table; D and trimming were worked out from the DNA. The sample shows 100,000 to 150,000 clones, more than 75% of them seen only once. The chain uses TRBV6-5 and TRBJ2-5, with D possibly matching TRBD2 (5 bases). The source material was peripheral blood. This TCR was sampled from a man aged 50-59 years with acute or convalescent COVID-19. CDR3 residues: CASSYTAGGETQYF. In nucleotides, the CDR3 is TGTGCCAGCAGTTACACGGCCGGAGGAGAGACCCAGTACTTC.